One and the same sample provided the 9 T cell receptor beta chains below, sequenced in a study of breast tumors, draining lymph nodes, adjacent tissues. TCRdb reanalysed the multiplex PCR reads using MiXCR and keeps one entry per CDR3 protein. The sample has fewer than 150,000 distinct CDR3 sequences, 21% seen once; the top ten hold about 2.2%. Axillary draining lymph nodes of breast cancer patients supplied the node samples. Sequenced input: axillary lymph node tissue. These receptors were taken from a female donor with breast cancer. Some clones in this sample may be carry-over from other donors' samples.

This clonotype was detected many times. The J gene is TRBJ2-1, the V gene TRBV7-2; 10 bases agree with TRBD2. The V gene end was trimmed by 2 bases and the J gene end by 7 bases; junction bases not matched to a gene: 5. This CDR3 has 15 amino acids. Looked up from germline, CDR1 is SGHTA and CDR2 is FQGNSA. CDR3 amino acids: CASSLPSGSLNEQFF. In DNA, the CDR3 is TGTGCCAGCAGCTTACCTAGCGGGAGCCTTAATGAGCAGTTCTTC.

This clonotype was picked up many times. The junction shows a germline mismatch at one end, possibly a read error. CDR3 sequence reads: CSAQTRTHSYKQYF. CDR3 sequence (DNA): TGCAGTGCTCAGACTAGGACTCACTCCTACAAGCAGTACTTC. V gene TRBV20-1 combines with J gene TRBJ2-7; possibly TRBD2 for D (6 bases). Germline assignment: CDR1 DFQATT and CDR2 SNEGSKA (reference sequence). The CDR3 contains 14 residues.

This clonotype has at least ten counts. This chain links TRBV2 with TRBJ1-6; 7 bases are a match to TRBD1. Trimming took 5 bases from V and 7 from J; bases not matched to a gene: 8. The CDR3 is 15 amino acids. CDR1 and CDR2 (germline): SNHLY, FYNNEI. In DNA, the CDR3 is TGTGCCAGCAGTTTGACAGGGACCGGCAATTCACCCCTCCACTTT. Translating it yields CASSLTGTGNSPLHF.

This clonotype has at least ten counts. The J gene is TRBJ1-5, the V gene TRBV20-1; tentative D call: TRBD1 (6 bases). This CDR3 has 15 amino acids. CDR1 and CDR2 (germline): DFQATT, SNEGSKA (reference sequence). V lost 0 bases, J lost 5 bases, and 14 bases lay in between. As DNA, the CDR3 is TGCAGTGCTAGAGACCCCTTAGGGGGGGATCAGCCCCAGCATTTT. Its protein is CSARDPLGGDQPQHF.

This clonotype was detected ten times or more. This chain uses TRBV2 with TRBJ2-1; D tentatively reads TRBD1 or TRBD2 (5 bases each). CDR1 SNHLY and CDR2 FYNNEI come from the germline V gene. With 6 bases removed from V and 0 bases from J, the gap between germline ends came to 12 bases. The CDR3 has 15 residues. The CDR3, as DNA: TGTGCCAGCAGGAGGGACCGCAGCTCCTACAATGAGCAGTTCTTC. Protein: CASRRDRSSYNEQFF.

This clonotype was found many times. The chain carries TRBV12-3 or TRBV12-4 and TRBJ1-2; tentative D call: TRBD1 (6 bases). The V end was cut by 3 bases, the J end by 3 bases, with 8 bases between. The CDR3 has 13 amino acids. CDR3 amino acids: CASSFSGDYGYTF. The CDR3 DNA reads as TGTGCCAGCAGTTTTTCAGGGGACTATGGCTACACCTTC.

This clonotype was recorded at least ten times. The rearrangement joins TRBV7-3 to TRBJ2-1, with 13 positions matching TRBD2. Trimming cost V 2 bases and J 3 bases; bases outside gene matches: 4. Germline values: CDR1 SGHTA, CDR2 FQGTGA. The CDR3 sequence is 17 residues long. In nucleotides, the CDR3 is TGTGCCAGCAGCTTATACGGACTAGCGGGGGACTACAATGAGCAGTTCTTC. Protein sequence: CASSLYGLAGDYNEQFF.

This clonotype was counted at least ten times. This rearrangement joins TRBV20-1 to TRBJ2-7; D might be TRBD1 or TRBD2, each matching 5 bases. CDR1 DFQATT and CDR2 SNEGSKA come from the germline V gene (reference sequence). V lost 4 bases, J lost 2 bases, and 9 bases lay in between. The CDR3 runs to 12 residues. CDR3 DNA sequence: TGCAGTGCTACCCCGGGACCCTACGAGCAGTACTTC. This codes for CSATPGPYEQYF.

Only a few counts were recorded for this clonotype. This sequence joins TRBV7-9 and TRBJ1-1; D perhaps matches TRBD1 (5 bases). Looked up from germline, CDR1 is SEHNR and CDR2 is FQNEAQ (reference sequence). V dropped 2 bases and J dropped 3 bases, with 13 bases sitting between them. CDR3 size: 15 residues. As DNA, the CDR3 is TGTGCCAGCAGCTTAAAGGGGTCGCCTCACACTGAAGCTTTCTTT. The encoded protein is CASSLKGSPHTEAFF.